Each of the 15 T cell receptor beta chains below was sequenced from the same sample in a study of molecular identifiers for immune sequencing clone quantification. TCRdb called the PCR reads again in MiXCR, with one record for every CDR3 protein. The sample carries about 630,000 distinct CDR3 sequences, 25% recorded once. What was sequenced was naive CD8+ T cells from blood, with Jurkat cell RNA spiked in. Subset defined: FACS-sorted CD8+CD4-CCR7+CD45RA+ naive T cells. These receptors originate from a human donor in good health. Some libraries in this study had Jurkat cell RNA spiked in.

In regard to this clonotype: This may arise from a read error, as a much more abundant clone is one base away. The rearrangement joins TRBV29-1 to TRBJ2-2, with D tentatively TRBD2 (5 bases). The CDR3 length is 12 residues. Looked up from germline, CDR1 is SQVTM and CDR2 is ANQGSEA. Here the CDR3 reads CSVDITTGELSF. In DNA, the CDR3 is TGCAGCGTTGACATTACTACCGGGGAGCTGTCTTTT.

This chain joins TRBV12-3 or TRBV12-4 and TRBJ2-7; D is undetermined. The CDR3 has 14 amino acids. V lost 6 bases, J lost 0 bases, and 12 bases lay in between. In DNA form, the CDR3 reads TGTGCCAGCAGGGCTGAATACGGCTCCTACGAGCAGTACTTC. Translating it yields CASRAEYGSYEQYF.

This clonotype appeared a few times. The chain links TRBV7-9 to TRBJ2-7; TRBD2 might be the D (6 bases). Trimming stripped 0 bases from V and 1 base from J, with 13 bases between. Germline V gene lookup returns CDR1 SEHNR and CDR2 FQNEAQ (reference sequence). This CDR3 spans 16 amino acids. The CDR3 sequence is CASSLARLGGSYEQYF. CDR3 sequence (DNA): TGTGCCAGCAGCTTAGCGCGTCTCGGGGGATCCTACGAGCAGTACTTC.

This clonotype was recorded a few times. The V call is TRBV19, the J call TRBJ2-1; 9 bases line up with TRBD2. CDR1 LNHDA and CDR2 SQIVND come from the germline V gene (reference sequence). The CDR3 is made up of 16 amino acids. Germline trimming cut 3 bases from V and 7 bases from J; bases unmatched to any gene: 10. The CDR3 nucleotides are TGTGCCAGTAGTATTAAGGGTCTAGCGGGGATAAATGAGCAGTTCTTC. As protein: CASSIKGLAGINEQFF.

The sample holds many counts of this clonotype. The rearrangement links TRBV5-1 to TRBJ2-1; 12 nucleotides agree with TRBD2. Per the germline V gene, CDR1 is SGHRS and CDR2 is YFSETQ. Trimming at V came to 0 bases and at J to 9 bases, leaving 4 bases not matched to a gene. The CDR3 sequence is 15 residues long. CDR3: CASSLGLAGDLEQFF. The DNA of the CDR3 is TGCGCCAGCAGCTTGGGACTAGCGGGAGATCTTGAGCAGTTCTTC.

This clonotype was counted at least ten times. The rearrangement links TRBV6-6 to TRBJ2-5; 10 bases match TRBD2. Germline V gene lookup returns CDR1 MNHNY and CDR2 SVGAGI (reference sequence). V lost 5 bases, J lost 4 bases, and 4 bases stayed unmatched. This CDR3 is 14 amino acids long. The CDR3, as DNA: TGTGCCAGCAGTGCTAGCGGGGGAACAGAGACCCAGTACTTC. This gives the protein CASSASGGTETQYF.

This clonotype came up many times. A junction end diverges from the germline sequence, so it may reflect a read error. In nucleotides, the CDR3 is TGCGCCAGCAGCTCAGGCGGTACTACCAACTTC. Residues: CASSSGGTTNF. J is TRBJ2-7 and V is TRBV5-1; D is unresolved. CDR1 is SGHRS and CDR2 is YFSETQ in the germline V gene. This CDR3 contains 11 residues.

This clonotype appeared a few times. The rearrangement uses TRBV27 and TRBJ2-3; TRBD2 matches at 9 bases. CDR1 and CDR2 from the germline V gene are MNHEY and SMNVEV (reference sequence). The trim removed 9 bases at V and 6 bases at J, leaving 13 bases unmatched. The CDR3 consists of 15 residues. The DNA of the CDR3 is TGTGCCAGTACCGCCCAGCGGGGGGCCTCCGATACGCAGTATTTT. Translated, it gives CASTAQRGASDTQYF.

The gene calls are TRBV7-2 and TRBJ2-5; TRBD1 matches 7 bases. V lost 1 base to trimming and J lost 5 bases; unmatched junction nucleotides: 13. The V gene's germline CDR1 is SGHTA and CDR2 FQGNSA. The CDR3 is 17 residues long. The CDR3 nucleotides read TGTGCCAGCAGCTTAGGTCTAGGGGGCGCTTTTTGGGAGACCCAGTACTTC. Its translation is CASSLGLGGAFWETQYF.

The table lists this clonotype with a few counts. V is TRBV6-5 and J is TRBJ1-3, with unresolved D. This CDR3 has 16 amino acids. Germline V lookup: CDR1 MNHEY, CDR2 SVGAGI. Between the trimmed V and J ends, which lost 0 bases and 0 bases, there was a span of 9 bases. The CDR3 coding sequence is TGTGCCAGCAGTTACTCGAGGTCGAGCTCTGGAAACACCATATATTTT. Translation gives CASSYSRSSSGNTIYF.

This chain links TRBV4-3 with TRBJ1-6, with TRBD1 matching 9 bases. CDR3 size: 15 residues. After removal of 1 base from V and 5 bases from J, the junction contained 0 bases not matched to a gene. CDR1 LGHNA and CDR2 YSLEER come from the germline V gene. Here the CDR3 reads CASSQGTGDNSPLHF. The CDR3 DNA reads as TGCGCCAGCAGCCAAGGGACAGGGGATAATTCACCCCTCCACTTT.

This clonotype was found a few times. Since a much larger clone is just one base distant, this may be a read error. The chain is built from TRBV5-1 and TRBJ2-5; D might be TRBD2 (6 bases). Germline lookup yields CDR1 SGHRS and CDR2 YFSETQ. There are 10 residues in the CDR3. V lost 5 bases and J 9 bases, leaving 8 bases between the germline ends. In DNA form, the CDR3 reads TGCGCCAGCAGTGGGGAGGCCCAGTACTTC. This codes for CASSGEAQYF.

This chain links TRBV19 with TRBJ1-5; D is undetermined. With 10 bases removed from V and 0 bases from J, the gap between germline ends came to 10 bases. The CDR3 spans 13 residues. CDR1 is LNHDA, CDR2 SQIVND, per germline (reference sequence). The CDR3 nucleotides read TGTGCCACAGACTGGGGTAGCAATCAGCCCCAGCATTTT. Protein product: CATDWGSNQPQHF.

This clonotype was detected many times. The CDR3 reads CASSPDRLDSYEQYF. The CDR3 DNA sequence: TGCGCCAGCAGCCCCGACAGGTTAGACTCCTACGAGCAGTACTTC. The chain is built from TRBV4-3 and TRBJ2-7; D might be TRBD1 (6 bases). Trimming removed 4 bases at V and 0 bases at J, with 13 bases between. CDR3 length: 15 amino acids. Germline-derived CDR1 and CDR2 are LGHNA and YSLEER.

This clonotype turned up a few times. The gene calls are TRBV27 and TRBJ2-2, with TRBD2 identical over 7 bases. The germline V gene has CDR1 MNHEY and CDR2 SMNVEV (reference sequence). The CDR3 is made up of 14 amino acids. The V and J ends lost 7 bases and 4 bases, in that order; junction bases with no gene match: 6. The CDR3 reads CASMGGSSTGELFF. CDR3 in DNA: TGTGCCAGCATGGGCGGGAGTAGCACCGGGGAGCTGTTTTTT.